Shown below are 32 T cell receptor beta chains from a single sample sequenced in a study of vaccination and CD4 T cells after COVID-19. The Oncomine TCR Beta short-read assay generated sequence data from the DNA of cultured CD4+ T cells. TCRdb re-called the PCR reads through MiXCR, storing one row per CDR3 protein. Here the sample spans around 5,000 distinct CDR3 sequences, 44% being singletons. No antigen is known for these receptors. Treatment specified: approximately 9-day PBMC culture with coronavirus spike peptide pools or control peptides (ViraFEST assay). The sequencing here drew on CD4+ T cells from blood, cultured in vitro, taken after SARS-CoV-2 vaccination. Receptors were obtained from a human donor who had recovered from COVID-19.

V is TRBV20-1 and J is TRBJ1-1; TRBD1 matches at 8 bases. CDR1 is DFQATT and CDR2 is SNEGSKA in the germline V gene (reference sequence). The CDR3 contains 18 residues. The V segment lost 5 bases and the J segment 7 bases; nucleotides outside the gene matches: 24. The CDR3 loop is CSAPSSGQGGRGTGEAFF. The DNA for the CDR3 is TGCAGTGCTCCGTCATCAGGACAGGGAGGACGGGGCACAGGTGAAGCTTTCTTT.

This chain links TRBV27 with TRBJ2-1; D is possibly TRBD2 (5 bases). The CDR3 sequence is 14 residues long. The ends were cut back, 5 bases at V and 0 bases at J, with 8 bases in the middle. Germline CDR1 is MNHEY and CDR2 is SMNVEV (reference sequence). For the CDR3, the DNA is TGTGCCAGCAGTACGGGATTCTCCTACAATGAGCAGTTCTTC. Translating gives CASSTGFSYNEQFF.

The V gene is TRBV7-8, the J gene TRBJ1-1, with 7 bases fitting TRBD1. The CDR3 has 15 residues. The J segment lost 6 bases and the V segment lost 1 base, leaving 8 bases of the junction unmatched. Germline V lookup: CDR1 SGHVS, CDR2 FQNEAQ. CDR3 bases: TGTGCCAGCAGCTTAGTGAGGGACAGTTTGGCTGAAGCTTTCTTT. It yields the protein CASSLVRDSLAEAFF.

The chain links TRBV11-2 to TRBJ2-3, with D unclear. Germline V CDR1 and CDR2: SGHAT, FQNNGV. The V end was cut by 1 base, the J end by 1 base, with 6 bases between. The CDR3 is 14 amino acids. Written as DNA, the CDR3 is TGTGCCAGCAGCTTAGTGGCCGGCACAGATACGCAGTATTTT. This translates into CASSLVAGTDTQYF.

A few counts support this clonotype. The DNA of the CDR3 is TGCAGTGCTCCACAGGGGGCGCGGGGCTACACCTTC. Its protein is CSAPQGARGYTF. The chain couples TRBV20-1 to TRBJ1-2, with 9 bases identical to TRBD1. After removal of 5 bases from V and 8 bases from J, the junction contained 6 bases not matched to a gene. Germline values: CDR1 DFQATT, CDR2 SNEGSKA (reference sequence). The CDR3 contains 12 residues.

This clonotype was counted only a few times. This chain connects TRBV2 to TRBJ2-7; D is ambiguous. This CDR3 region has 16 residues. Trimming removed 1 base at V and 6 bases at J, with 19 bases between. The germline CDR1 and CDR2 sequences are SNHLY and FYNNEI. The CDR3, as DNA: TGTGCCAGCAGTGAAGGGGCAACGCCAACGGTGGGCGAGCAGTACTTC. Protein product: CASSEGATPTVGEQYF.

The chain has TRBV7-9 and TRBJ2-7; D gene unclear. The V gene lost 4 bases and the J gene lost 3 bases, with 10 bases spanning the gap. CDR1 is SEHNR, CDR2 FQNEAQ, per germline (reference sequence). The CDR3 is made up of 13 amino acids. CDR3 sequence reads: CASSSGPYYEQYF. Here the CDR3 DNA reads TGTGCCAGCAGCTCCGGACCCTACTACGAGCAGTACTTC.

This clonotype was observed a handful of times. The rearrangement uses TRBV2 and TRBJ1-5; 7 bases fit TRBD1. Germline lookup yields CDR1 SNHLY and CDR2 FYNNEI. The length of the CDR3 is 15 residues. The V segment lost 5 bases and the J segment 5 bases; nucleotides outside the gene matches: 9. The CDR3 spells CASSRETGLYQPQHF. In nucleotides, the CDR3 is TGTGCCAGCAGTCGGGAGACAGGGCTTTATCAGCCCCAGCATTTT.

The rearrangement joins TRBV28 to TRBJ1-1; D call uncertain. V shed 5 bases and J shed 1 base, with 8 bases lying between them. The CDR3 has 13 amino acids. Germline lookup yields CDR1 MDHEN and CDR2 SYDVKM. This CDR3 reads CASSPSKNTEAFF. The CDR3 DNA sequence: TGTGCCAGCAGTCCCTCAAAGAACACTGAAGCTTTCTTT.

This clonotype was seen more than once but under ten times. This chain uses TRBV7-9 with TRBJ2-3, with 8 bases identical to TRBD2. The CDR3 consists of 16 residues. Trimming took 2 bases from V and 2 from J; bases not matched to a gene: 6. Per the germline V gene, CDR1 is SEHNR and CDR2 is FQNEAQ (reference sequence). CDR3 DNA: TGTGCCAGCAGCTTAACTAGCGGACGACCCACAGATACGCAGTATTTT. Translating gives CASSLTSGRPTDTQYF.

The genes are TRBV19 and TRBJ2-7, with 11 bases fitting TRBD2. Losses at the gene ends were 3 bases for V and 4 bases for J; bases not matched to a gene: 2. Germline V gives CDR1 LNHDA, CDR2 SQIVND (reference sequence). CDR3 length equals 14 residues. Written as DNA, the CDR3 is TGTGCCAGTAGTATGGGACTAGCGGCGTACGAGCAGTACTTC. Protein sequence: CASSMGLAAYEQYF.

This chain joins TRBV20-1 and TRBJ2-2; the match to TRBD1 covers 7 bases. CDR1 and CDR2 (germline): DFQATT, SNEGSKA (reference sequence). This CDR3 is built from 14 residues. With 0 bases clipped from V and 4 bases from J, the junction kept 2 bases outside the gene matches. Written as DNA, the CDR3 is TGCAGTGCTAGAGACGGGACAGTCACCGGGGAGCTGTTTTTT. Its translation is CSARDGTVTGELFF.

Sample share makes this clonotype medium-sized. V and J are TRBV28 and TRBJ1-1; 7 bases map to TRBD1. CDR1 is MDHEN and CDR2 is SYDVKM in the germline V gene. The trim removed 6 bases at V and 4 bases at J, leaving 8 bases unmatched. The CDR3 extends over 14 amino acids. Written as DNA, the CDR3 is TGTGCCAGCAGACACAGGGGAAAGCGCACTGAAGCTTTCTTT. Amino acid sequence: CASRHRGKRTEAFF. The full variable domain, with the rest looked up from reference TRBV28 and TRBJ1-1, is DVKVTQSSRYLVKRTGEKVFLECVQDMDHENMFWYRQDPGLGLRLIYFSYDVKMKEKGDIPEGYSVSREKKERFSLILESASTNQTSMYLCASRHRGKRTEAFFGQGTRLTVV.

CDR3: CASTVTGLSEQYF. CDR3 coding DNA: TGTGCCAGCACTGTGACAGGGCTAAGCGAGCAGTACTTC. The V and J genes are TRBV2 and TRBJ2-7, with 7 positions matching TRBD1. The ends lost 7 bases at V and 6 bases at J; junction bases unmatched: 9. CDR1 is SNHLY, CDR2 FYNNEI, per germline. The CDR3 is 13 amino acids.

The rearrangement links TRBV10-3 to TRBJ1-2; maybe TRBD1 (6 bases). V dropped 3 bases and J dropped 8 bases, with 19 bases sitting between them. From germline, CDR1 is ENHRY and CDR2 SYGVKD. The CDR3 has 15 residues. The CDR3 DNA follows: TGTGCCATCAGTGAAGAAAGGGGGGGAATTTTGGGCTACACCTTC. This gives the protein CAISEERGGILGYTF.

This chain links TRBV7-2 with TRBJ1-1; no clear D gene. The CDR3 extends over 15 amino acids. The V end lost 5 bases, the J end lost 3 bases, and 16 bases lay between the germline ends. Germline lookup yields CDR1 SGHTA and CDR2 FQGNSA. CDR3 residues: CASSPRSRRDTEAFF. CDR3 bases: TGTGCCAGCAGCCCCCGTAGCCGGAGGGACACTGAAGCTTTCTTT.

This clonotype has a handful of counts. The rearrangement links TRBV7-8 to TRBJ1-1, with D hard to call. In germline, CDR1 is SGHVS, CDR2 FQNEAQ. Trimming removed 1 base from V and 1 base from J, with 7 bases in between. There are 14 residues in the CDR3. The CDR3 loop reads CASSLVARNTEAFF. The CDR3 DNA follows: TGTGCCAGCAGCTTAGTAGCGCGGAACACTGAAGCTTTCTTT.

CDR3 sequence: CASSAEGFNQPQHF. The CDR3 DNA follows: TGCGCCAGCAGCGCAGAGGGGTTCAATCAGCCCCAGCATTTT. The rearrangement links TRBV5-1 to TRBJ1-5; tentative D call: TRBD1 (5 bases). Germline-derived CDR1 and CDR2 are SGHRS and YFSETQ. The CDR3 has 14 amino acids. V was trimmed by 4 bases and J by 3 bases, leaving 11 bases between them.

This clonotype was counted a few times. The rearrangement uses TRBV20-1 and TRBJ2-7; TRBD2 agrees at 7 bases. Germline V gives CDR1 DFQATT, CDR2 SNEGSKA (reference sequence). The V segment lost 1 base and the J segment 0 bases; nucleotides outside the gene matches: 6. The CDR3 is 15 amino acids. This chain's CDR3 is CSARGRAGDSYEQYF. In DNA form, the CDR3 reads TGCAGTGCTAGAGGAAGGGCGGGGGACTCCTACGAGCAGTACTTC.

The chain joins TRBV1 to TRBJ2-7; the table calls TRBD2, which could not be checked here. TRBV1 is a pseudogene segment. The CDR3 consists of 15 residues. The CDR3 loop reads CTSSRAGLSTYEQYF. The CDR3 DNA follows: TGCACCAGCAGCCGAGCGGGGTTAAGCACCTACGAGCAGTACTTC.

Within the sample, this clonotype is large. V usage is TRBV6-5 and J usage is TRBJ2-7; 10 bases match TRBD2. Per the germline V gene, CDR1 is MNHEY and CDR2 is SVGAGI. There are 16 residues in the CDR3. With V trimmed by 2 bases and J by 7 bases, 11 bases remained unmatched. The chain's CDR3 is CASSYGAAGGPEEQYF. The CDR3, as DNA: TGTGCCAGCAGTTACGGGGCAGCGGGGGGGCCGGAGGAGCAGTACTTC.

J is TRBJ2-3 and V is TRBV7-2; D not certain. The V end lost 3 bases, the J end lost 6 bases, and 10 bases lay between the germline ends. Germline CDR1 reads SGHTA; CDR2 reads FQGNSA. This CDR3 region has 13 residues. The DNA for the CDR3 is TGTGCCAGCAGCTTCATGGCACCGGATACGCAGTATTTT. Amino acids: CASSFMAPDTQYF.

This chain links TRBV15 with TRBJ1-2, with D hard to call. Germline V gene sequence: CDR1 LNHNV, CDR2 YYDKDF (reference sequence). The CDR3 is made up of 16 amino acids. The V and J ends lost 0 bases and 1 base respectively, with 12 bases between them. Here the CDR3 reads CATSRDLPNLNYGYTF. CDR3 in DNA: TGTGCCACCAGCAGAGATCTACCCAACCTTAACTATGGCTACACCTTC.

This chain connects TRBV10-3 to TRBJ1-2; 9 bases map to TRBD1. The length of the CDR3 is 17 residues. CDR1 and CDR2 (germline): ENHRY, SYGVKD. Trimming at V came to 3 bases and at J to 4 bases, leaving 12 bases not matched to a gene. The CDR3 bases are TGTGCCATCAGTGAAAATTCGGACAGGGGAAAGGCCTATGGCTACACCTTC. Translating gives CAISENSDRGKAYGYTF.

The chain uses TRBV14 and TRBJ2-2; D remains unclear. The V and J ends lost 1 base and 6 bases respectively, with 6 bases between them. This CDR3 region has 13 residues. The V gene's germline CDR1 is SGHDN and CDR2 FVKESK. In nucleotides, the CDR3 is TGTGCCAGCAGCCAAGTTTGGCCCGGGGAGCTGTTTTTT. Translated: CASSQVWPGELFF.

CDR3 in amino acids: CASSLLTSGPDTQYF. The CDR3 DNA sequence: TGTGCCAGCAGCTTACTGACTAGCGGACCAGATACGCAGTATTTT. V gene TRBV7-2 combines with J gene TRBJ2-3; TRBD2 matches 9 bases. V was clipped by 2 bases and J by 4 bases; unmatched bases: 4. This CDR3 has 15 amino acids. The germline gives CDR1 SGHTA, CDR2 FQGNSA.

This chain connects TRBV6-1 to TRBJ2-2; 16 bases fit TRBD2. Germline V CDR1 and CDR2: MNHNS, SASEGT. Trimming took 6 bases from V and 4 from J; bases not matched to a gene: 5. The CDR3 runs to 17 residues. CDR3 in amino acids: CASRTGLAGGRTGELFF. CDR3 nucleotide sequence: TGTGCCAGCAGGACGGGACTAGCGGGGGGGCGCACCGGGGAGCTGTTTTTT.

This clonotype turned up a few times. The chain combines TRBV6-5 with TRBJ1-5; 8 bases agree with TRBD1. The CDR3 covers 16 residues. Trimming removed 2 bases from V and 4 bases from J; junction bases left unmatched: 7. CDR1 and CDR2 (germline): MNHEY, SVGAGI. CDR3 nucleotides: TGTGCCAGCAGTTACCCCCGGACAGGGAAGAATCAGCCCCAGCATTTT. It codes for CASSYPRTGKNQPQHF.

J is TRBJ1-2 and V is TRBV19; 7 positions match TRBD1. V trimming: 8 bases; J trimming: 4 bases; junction bases outside the gene matches: 7. CDR1 is LNHDA, CDR2 SQIVND, per germline (reference sequence). The CDR3 has 13 residues. CDR3 sequence: CASGAWDSYGYTF. For the CDR3, the DNA is TGTGCCAGTGGGGCTTGGGACAGCTATGGCTACACCTTC.

The rearrangement links TRBV30 to TRBJ2-5; 14 bases are a match to TRBD2. This CDR3 spans 14 amino acids. Per germline, CDR1 GTSNPN and CDR2 SVGIG (reference sequence). Germline trimming cut 8 bases from V and 5 bases from J; bases unmatched to any gene: 7. The CDR3 protein is CAEGLAGVAETQYF. In nucleotides, the CDR3 is TGTGCCGAGGGACTAGCGGGGGTAGCGGAGACCCAGTACTTC. Combining the CDR3 with reference TRBV30 and TRBJ2-5 gives the whole variable domain SQTIHQWPATLVQPVGSPLSLECTVEGTSNPNLYWYRQAAGRGLQLLFYSVGIGQISSEVPQNLSASRPQDRQFILSSKKLLLSDSGFYLCAEGLAGVAETQYFGPGTRLLVL.

This clonotype was picked up a small number of times. The rearrangement uses TRBV20-1 and TRBJ2-7, with TRBD1 identical over 8 bases. Germline V gene lookup returns CDR1 DFQATT and CDR2 SNEGSKA (reference sequence). This CDR3 region has 14 residues. After removal of 4 bases from V and 1 base from J, the junction contained 6 bases not matched to a gene. This CDR3 reads CSAIGQGKSYEQYF. CDR3 bases: TGCAGTGCTATCGGACAGGGAAAATCCTACGAGCAGTACTTC.

The rearrangement joins TRBV5-1 to TRBJ1-6; perhaps TRBD1 as D (5 bases). The CDR3 loop spans 13 amino acids. Trimming removed 4 bases from V and 9 bases from J, with 11 bases in between. Germline-derived CDR1 and CDR2 are SGHRS and YFSETQ. This CDR3 reads CASSAGGSSPLHF. For the CDR3, the DNA is TGCGCCAGCAGCGCTGGGGGGAGTTCACCCCTCCACTTT.